This TCR beta chain was captured in a study of T cells in Graves' hyperthyroidism and ophthalmopathy. Study details: Initial diagnosis, before any treatment, was when peripheral blood was collected.

Amplified TCR beta CDR3 regions derived from RNA transcripts. A set of HTBI primers served as the primers for a first-round RT-PCR of the TCR CDR3. TCRdb recomputed calls from the multiplex PCR reads with MiXCR, one row per CDR3 protein. The data show about 380,000 distinct CDR3 sequences, approximately 15% seen once. With a duration under 2 months, the hyperthyroidism was newly diagnosed in patients aged 18 to 65. Exclusion followed for patients with uncontrolled infection, other autoimmune disease, pregnancy or lactation. This clonotype was picked up many times. Sequenced sample: blood. This receptor was identified in a woman aged 55-70 years with Graves' hyperthyroidism.

The CDR3 here is CASTPPSGRSLSSYEQYF. For the CDR3, the DNA is TGTGCCAGCACCCCACCCAGCGGGAGATCTCTTAGCTCCTACGAGCAGTACTTC. The chain employs TRBV28 and TRBJ2-7, with 8 nucleotides matching TRBD2. CDR3 length: 18 amino acids. The V and J ends lost 7 bases and 0 bases, in that order; junction bases with no gene match: 17. Germline loops: CDR1 MDHEN, CDR2 SYDVKM.